Listed below are T cell receptor beta chains from one sample, sequenced in a study of T cell responses to AZD1222 COVID-19 vaccine. Only in-frame clones appear in the TCRdb table, and some are missing; sequencing was by immunoSEQ multiplex PCR. The table has about 120,000 clones, roughly 93% seen once. Source: peripheral blood, taken 28 days after the second AZD1222 dose. Receptor source: an adult who received the AZD1222 COVID-19 vaccine. CDR3s include the opening cysteine and the closing phenylalanine or tryptophan. A D gene is named only where the DNA matches it firmly. A row's size may be missing; if present it is once, few, many or a size class.

V	size	D	J	DNA	CDR3
TRBV7-9	NA	TRBD2	TRBJ2-3	TGTGCCAGCAGTGCGGGGGGCGGGAGACCCACAGATACGCAGTATTTT	CASSAGGGRPTDTQYF
TRBV15	NA	TRBD1	TRBJ2-7	TGTGCCACCAGCAGGGTACGGGACAGGGCCTACGAGCAGTACTTC	CATSRVRDRAYEQYF
TRBV3-1/TRBV3-2	NA	NA	TRBJ2-5	TGTGCCAGCAGCCAAGATGGTTTGGCTAGCGCGAGCGGAGAGACCCAGTACTTC	CASSQDGLASASGETQYF
TRBV5-4	once	TRBD1	TRBJ1-4	TGTGCCAGCAGCCCGCCGGGACAGCAAAATGAAAAACTGTTTTTT	CASSPPGQQNEKLFF
TRBV20-1	NA	NA	TRBJ1-3	TGCAGTGCTAGAGCCTCTCCCATATATTTT	CSARASPIYF
TRBV28	NA	TRBD2	TRBJ2-1	TGTGCCAGCAGTTTCCTAACTAGCGGGAGTAGAAATGAGCAGTTCTTC	CASSFLTSGSRNEQFF
TRBV28	NA	NA	TRBJ1-5	TGTGCCAGCAGATCTATCACCGGGACACGGAACAATCAGCCCCAGCATTTT	CASRSITGTRNNQPQHF
TRBV24-1	few	NA	TRBJ2-1	TGTGCCACCAGTGATTGGACTGAGCAATTGGATGAGCAGTTCTTC	CATSDWTEQLDEQFF
TRBV2	NA	NA	TRBJ1-1	TGTGCCAGCACGGGGTTGAGGAACACTGAAGCTTTCTTT	CASTGLRNTEAFF
TRBV12-3/TRBV12-4	NA	NA	TRBJ1-2	TGTGCCAGCAGTCAGACAGTTACCCGGACGGACACCTTC	CASSQTVTRTDTF
TRBV4-2	NA	NA	TRBJ1-2	TGTGCCAGCAGCCAAGGCCCGCTAGGCTATGGCTACACCTTC	CASSQGPLGYGYTF
TRBV19	NA	NA	TRBJ1-2	TGTGCCAGTAGTATAGGGACCCTAATCAACTATGGCTACACCTTC	CASSIGTLINYGYTF
TRBV5-6	NA	TRBD1	TRBJ1-2	TGTGCCAGCAGCTTGTTGGGACAGGGGAACTATGGCTACACCTTC	CASSLLGQGNYGYTF
TRBV5-4	NA	NA	TRBJ2-3	TGTGCCAGCAGCTTCGGCGACACAGATACGCAGTATTTT	CASSFGDTDTQYF
TRBV11-2	few	NA	TRBJ1-2	TGTGCCAGCAGCTTAGAAGGATCGGCTAACTATGGCTACACCTTC	CASSLEGSANYGYTF
TRBV7-9	NA	TRBD2	TRBJ2-7	TGTGCCAGCAGCCCAAGACTAGCGGGGCCTTCCGAGCAGTACTTC	CASSPRLAGPSEQYF
TRBV7-9	NA	TRBD2	TRBJ2-5	TGTGCCAGCAGCTTAGGAAGGGGGACTAGCGGGCCCCAGTACTTC	CASSLGRGTSGPQYF
TRBV19	NA	NA	TRBJ1-2	TGTGCCAGTAGTTACACCGGGACACTCTATGGCTACACCTTC	CASSYTGTLYGYTF
TRBV24-1	NA	NA	TRBJ2-1	TGTGCCACCAGTGATTTGTACGGCTTGGGCAATGAGCAGTTCTTC	CATSDLYGLGNEQFF
TRBV3-1/TRBV3-2	NA	NA	TRBJ2-5	TGTGCCAGCAGCCAAGACCGGGGAGAGACCCAGTACTTC	CASSQDRGETQYF
TRBV19	once	NA	TRBJ1-5	TGTGCCAGTAGTATAGCGGGTGAGCAGCCCCAGCATTTT	CASSIAGEQPQHF
TRBV3-1/TRBV3-2	NA	NA	TRBJ2-1	TGTGCCAGCAGCGCCCGACTAGTTAAAGATGAGCAGTTCTTC	CASSARLVKDEQFF
TRBV4-2	NA	NA	TRBJ2-7	TGTGCCAGCAGCCAAGATGCCCCGGGCCCCTACGAGCAGTACTTC	CASSQDAPGPYEQYF
TRBV5-4	NA	TRBD2	TRBJ2-1	TGTGCCAGCAGCTCACGGACTAGCGGATACTCTAGCTCCTACAATGAGCAGTTCTTC	CASSSRTSGYSSSYNEQFF
TRBV7-6	few	NA	TRBJ2-1	TGTGCCAGCAGCCTCCAGGGGGGCAAGAGTTACAATGAGCAGTTCTTC	CASSLQGGKSYNEQFF
TRBV5-1	NA	TRBD2	TRBJ2-1	TGCGCCAGCAGCCCGGGACTAGCGGGAGTTACGTTCTACAATGAGCAGTTCTTC	CASSPGLAGVTFYNEQFF